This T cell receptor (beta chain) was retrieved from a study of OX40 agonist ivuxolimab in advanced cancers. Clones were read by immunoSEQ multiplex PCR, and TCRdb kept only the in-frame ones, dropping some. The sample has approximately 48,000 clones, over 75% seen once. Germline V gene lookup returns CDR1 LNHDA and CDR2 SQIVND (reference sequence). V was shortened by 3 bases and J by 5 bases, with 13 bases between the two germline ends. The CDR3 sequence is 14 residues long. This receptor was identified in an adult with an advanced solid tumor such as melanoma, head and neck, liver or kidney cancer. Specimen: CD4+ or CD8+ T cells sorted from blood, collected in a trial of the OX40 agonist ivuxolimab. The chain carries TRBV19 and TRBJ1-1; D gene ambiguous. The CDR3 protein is CASSIREGGTEAFF. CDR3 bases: TGTGCCAGTAGTATTCGGGAGGGAGGAACTGAAGCTTTCTTT.